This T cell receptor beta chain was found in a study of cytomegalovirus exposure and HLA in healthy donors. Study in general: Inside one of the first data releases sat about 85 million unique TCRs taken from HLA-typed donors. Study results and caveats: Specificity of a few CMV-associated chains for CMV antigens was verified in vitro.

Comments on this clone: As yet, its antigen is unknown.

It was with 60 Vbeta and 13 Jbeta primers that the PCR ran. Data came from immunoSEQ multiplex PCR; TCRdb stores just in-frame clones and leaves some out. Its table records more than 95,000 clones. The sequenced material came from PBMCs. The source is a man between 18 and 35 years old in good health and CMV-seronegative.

CDR3 sequence: CASSSLTSGSDTQYF. Here the CDR3 DNA reads TGTGCCAGCAGCTCCCTGACTAGCGGGTCAGATACGCAGTATTTT. J is TRBJ2-3 and V is TRBV6-5; 10 nucleotides align to TRBD2. Germline V lookup: CDR1 MNHEY, CDR2 SVGAGI. V shed 6 bases and J 4 bases; nucleotides not matched to a gene: 7. The CDR3 runs to 15 residues.